This TCR beta chain was profiled in a study of neurological immune-mediated disorders. General study results and limits: It was HTLV-1-associated myelopathy that showed the most TCR clonal expansion, while multiple sclerosis showed the least, falling below healthy controls.

The unsorted libraries had their origin in 2 million PBMCs stored at -80 C. The authors produced cDNA by 5'RACE using 10-nucleotide random UMIs. TCRdb re-analysed the 5' RACE reads in MiXCR, keeping a single row per CDR3 protein. Of about 58,000 distinct CDR3 sequences in the sample, around 3.9% were seen once. At least ten counts were recorded for this clonotype. Its antigen is still unknown. After removal of 4 bases from V and 2 bases from J, the junction contained 5 bases not matched to a gene. The CDR3 has 15 residues. Germline CDR1 reads SGHRS; CDR2 reads YFSETQ. This sequence joins TRBV5-1 and TRBJ2-1, with 8 bases that match TRBD2. This receptor was taken from a man aged 25-45 years with multiple sclerosis. The sample taken for sequencing was PBMCs. CDR3 protein: CASSMSGGPYNEQFF. CDR3 bases: TGCGCCAGCAGCATGTCGGGGGGGCCCTACAATGAGCAGTTCTTC. Using reference TRBV5-1 and TRBJ2-1 for the parts outside the CDR3, the full variable domain is KAGVTQTPRYLIKTRGQQVTLSCSPISGHRSVSWYQQTPGQGLQFLFEYFSETQRNKGNFPGRFSGRQFSNSRSEMNVSTLELGDSALYLCASSMSGGPYNEQFFGPGTRLTVL.